The 25 T cell receptor beta chains reported below all come from one sample, sequenced in a study of T-cell reconstitution after alpha-beta-depleted transplantation in children. The TCRbeta library was prepared with unique molecular identifiers. TCRdb recomputed calls from the PCR reads with MiXCR, one row per CDR3 protein. This sample has around 400,000 distinct CDR3 sequences, with under 13% found just once. Material: PBMCs from the stem cell graft donor, obtained from the stem cell graft. These TCRs come from a human donor who donated a stem cell graft to a child with acute myeloid leukemia.

This clonotype was observed a few times. The DNA for the CDR3 is TGTGCCAGCAGCTTAGCAGGGGTAACCAGCTATGGCTACACCTTC. This gives the protein CASSLAGVTSYGYTF. The chain couples TRBV7-9 to TRBJ1-2, with D possibly being TRBD1 (5 bases). Per the germline V gene, CDR1 is SEHNR and CDR2 is FQNEAQ (reference sequence). V was cut by 0 bases and J by 4 bases, with 12 bases left in between. This CDR3 is built from 15 residues.

This clonotype occurred many times. CDR3 bases: TGTGCCAGCAGCCGCGGCCTAGCGGGGGGGAACTACAATGAGCAGTTCTTC. Translated: CASSRGLAGGNYNEQFF. This sequence joins TRBV5-4 and TRBJ2-1, with 12 bases aligning to TRBD2. V was pared by 4 bases and J by 3 bases, with 8 bases of the junction left unmatched. Germline CDR1 is SGHNT and CDR2 is YYREEE (reference sequence). This CDR3 is built from 17 residues. Based on the CDR3 plus reference TRBV5-4 and TRBJ2-1, the full variable domain is ETGVTQSPTHLIKTRGQQVTLRCSSQSGHNTVSWYQQALGQGPQFIFQYYREEENGRGNFPPRFSGLQFPNYSSELNVNALELDDSALYLCASSRGLAGGNYNEQFFGPGTRLTVL.

This clonotype appeared a few times. The chain links TRBV7-2 to TRBJ2-7; D call uncertain. This CDR3 is built from 13 residues. Germline CDR1 reads SGHTA; CDR2 reads FQGNSA. With 5 bases removed from V and 1 base from J, the gap between germline ends came to 9 bases. The DNA of the CDR3 is TGTGCCAGCAGCAGAGACAAGTCCTACGAGCAGTACTTC. Protein product: CASSRDKSYEQYF.

This clonotype was detected ten times or more. CDR3 amino acids: CASSPSTDNSPLHF. The CDR3 DNA follows: TGTGCCAGCAGCCCCTCGACTGATAATTCACCCCTCCACTTT. This rearrangement joins TRBV7-9 to TRBJ1-6; D remains ambiguous. This CDR3 is 14 amino acids long. V gave up 5 bases and J gave up 5 bases, with 10 bases separating them. Germline V gives CDR1 SEHNR, CDR2 FQNEAQ (reference sequence). The whole variable domain, remainder taken from reference TRBV7-9 and TRBJ1-6, is DTGVSQNPRHKITKRGQNVTFRCDPISEHNRLYWYRQTLGQGPEFLTYFQNEAQLEKSRLLSDRFSAERPKGSFSTLEIQRTEQGDSAMYLCASSPSTDNSPLHFGNGTRLTVT.

The V gene is TRBV3-1, the J gene TRBJ2-4; TRBD2 agrees at 15 bases. Trimming at V came to 4 bases and at J to 6 bases, leaving 7 bases not matched to a gene. This CDR3 has 17 residues. Germline assignment: CDR1 LGHDT and CDR2 YNNKEL (reference sequence). The CDR3 reads CASSPGLAGGEGNIQYF. The DNA for the CDR3 is TGTGCCAGCAGCCCGGGACTAGCGGGAGGTGAGGGAAACATTCAGTACTTC. Full variable domain (rest looked up from reference TRBV3-1 and TRBJ2-4): DTAVSQTPKYLVTQMGNDKSIKCEQNLGHDTMYWYKQDSKKFLKIMFSYNNKELIINETVPNRFSPKSPDKAHLNLHINSLELGDSAVYFCASSPGLAGGEGNIQYFGAGTRLSVL.

The J gene is TRBJ2-1, the V gene TRBV29-1; tentatively, D is TRBD1 (6 bases). Trimming removed 1 base at V and 8 bases at J, with 15 bases between. Germline-derived CDR1 and CDR2 are SQVTM and ANQGSEA. This CDR3 contains 14 residues. The CDR3 is CSVEGGPGMDEQFF. The DNA of the CDR3 is TGCAGCGTTGAAGGGGGGCCCGGTATGGATGAGCAGTTCTTC.

The chain combines TRBV20-1 with TRBJ2-5; no definite D call. Germline V gene sequence: CDR1 DFQATT, CDR2 SNEGSKA (reference sequence). With 3 bases removed from V and 2 bases from J, the gap between germline ends came to 7 bases. The CDR3 spans 12 residues. CDR3 bases: TGCAGTGCTAGCACTCAGCAAGAGACCCAGTACTTC. Its translation is CSASTQQETQYF.

The table lists this clonotype with many counts. The gene calls are TRBV20-1 and TRBJ2-2; possible D gene TRBD2, 7 bases. This CDR3 spans 16 amino acids. CDR1 is DFQATT, CDR2 SNEGSKA, per germline (reference sequence). The V end was cut by 0 bases, the J end by 3 bases, with 14 bases between. The CDR3 reads CSARDPREGDTGELFF. The CDR3 region has the DNA TGCAGTGCTAGAGATCCGAGGGAGGGGGACACCGGGGAGCTGTTTTTT.

This clonotype was recorded many times. The chain joins TRBV29-1 to TRBJ2-2; possibly TRBD2 for D (5 bases). V lost 5 bases and J lost 7, with 11 bases in between. Germline loops: CDR1 SQVTM, CDR2 ANQGSEA. CDR3 length: 12 amino acids. The CDR3 is CSVRLEGGELFF. The CDR3 nucleotides are TGCAGCGTTAGGCTAGAGGGCGGGGAGCTGTTTTTT.

There are a few counts of this clonotype. The chain has TRBV20-1 and TRBJ1-3; D not certain. The length of the CDR3 is 12 residues. V gave up 4 bases and J gave up 3 bases, with 7 bases separating them. Germline V gives CDR1 DFQATT, CDR2 SNEGSKA (reference sequence). CDR3 coding DNA: TGCAGTGCTAACACGGATGGAAACACCATATATTTT. This codes for CSANTDGNTIYF.

This clonotype was counted only a few times. The rearrangement uses TRBV12-3 or TRBV12-4 and TRBJ1-2; 9 bases match TRBD1. This CDR3 is 15 amino acids long. The V and J ends lost 5 bases and 1 base, in that order; junction bases with no gene match: 5. The DNA of the CDR3 is TGTGCCAGCAGTGACGACAGGGGGATTAACTATGGCTACACCTTC. It yields the protein CASSDDRGINYGYTF.

The chain joins TRBV18 to TRBJ2-4, with 7 bases identical to TRBD1. V was pared by 4 bases and J by 8 bases, with 8 bases of the junction left unmatched. CDR1 is KGHSH and CDR2 is LQKENI in the germline V gene. The CDR3 runs 14 residues. CDR3 sequence reads: CASSLRQGWDIQYF. CDR3 DNA: TGTGCCAGCTCACTCCGACAGGGTTGGGACATTCAGTACTTC.

This clonotype was found many times. This chain uses TRBV7-2 with TRBJ2-3, with D uncertain. The CDR3 loop spans 15 amino acids. V shed 1 base and J shed 2 bases, with 10 bases lying between them. Germline V gene sequence: CDR1 SGHTA, CDR2 FQGNSA. In DNA, the CDR3 is TGTGCCAGCAGCTTAGTTCTGCTTCCCACAGATACGCAGTATTTT. Translated, it gives CASSLVLLPTDTQYF.

This clonotype was counted between two and nine times. This sequence joins TRBV5-1 and TRBJ2-1; D may be TRBD1 (5 bases). Germline V gives CDR1 SGHRS, CDR2 YFSETQ. V dropped 1 base and J dropped 5 bases, with 13 bases sitting between them. The CDR3 has 15 residues. The CDR3 spells CASSLYYRTNNEQFF. The DNA for the CDR3 is TGCGCCAGCAGCTTGTATTACAGGACAAACAATGAGCAGTTCTTC. The variable domain in full, completed from reference TRBV5-1 and TRBJ2-1, reads KAGVTQTPRYLIKTRGQQVTLSCSPISGHRSVSWYQQTPGQGLQFLFEYFSETQRNKGNFPGRFSGRQFSNSRSEMNVSTLELGDSALYLCASSLYYRTNNEQFFGPGTRLTVL.

The chain carries TRBV20-1 and TRBJ2-5; 11 nucleotides line up with TRBD2. V shed 1 base, J shed 1 base, and the junction held 2 bases outside the gene matches. CDR1 and CDR2 from the germline V gene are DFQATT and SNEGSKA (reference sequence). There are 15 residues in the CDR3. CDR3 sequence reads: CSARVAGGFQETQYF. The CDR3 DNA is TGCAGTGCTAGAGTAGCGGGGGGGTTCCAAGAGACCCAGTACTTC.

The chain couples TRBV7-2 to TRBJ2-7, with TRBD2 matching 7 bases. The CDR3 length is 16 residues. Germline V gene lookup returns CDR1 SGHTA and CDR2 FQGNSA. V shed 1 base, J shed 4 bases, and the junction held 10 bases outside the gene matches. The CDR3 here is CASSLGEGRVWYEQYF. The CDR3 nucleotides read TGTGCCAGCAGCTTAGGGGAGGGGAGGGTCTGGTACGAGCAGTACTTC.

The chain employs TRBV5-1 and TRBJ2-6; 9 positions match TRBD1. Unmatched junction bases numbered 4, after V lost 0 bases and J lost 0 bases. This CDR3 contains 18 residues. Germline CDR1 reads SGHRS; CDR2 reads YFSETQ. The CDR3 DNA reads TGCGCCAGCAGCTTGGCGGGACAGGGTTTCTCTGGGGCCAACGTCCTGACTTTC. Translating it yields CASSLAGQGFSGANVLTF.

The chain joins TRBV5-1 to TRBJ1-1; 7 positions agree with TRBD1. The CDR3 is 14 amino acids. V was pared by 2 bases and J by 7 bases, with 8 bases of the junction left unmatched. Germline V gene lookup returns CDR1 SGHRS and CDR2 YFSETQ. The CDR3 loop reads CASSFRGMSDEAFF. CDR3 coding DNA: TGCGCCAGCAGCTTCAGGGGGATGAGTGATGAAGCTTTCTTT.

V gene TRBV29-1 combines with J gene TRBJ1-1; perhaps TRBD1 as D (5 bases). CDR1 is SQVTM, CDR2 ANQGSEA, per germline. There are 12 residues in the CDR3. V lost 6 bases, J lost 4 bases, and 12 bases lay in between. In DNA, the CDR3 is TGCAGCGTCCGGACGGGGGTCACTGAAGCTTTCTTT. This translates into CSVRTGVTEAFF. The full variable domain, rest sourced from reference TRBV29-1 and TRBJ1-1, is SAVISQKPSRDICQRGTSLTIQCQVDSQVTMMFWYRQQPGQSLTLIATANQGSEATYESGFVIDKFPISRPNLTFSTLTVSNMSPEDSSIYLCSVRTGVTEAFFGQGTRLTVV.

This clonotype was seen repeatedly, ten times or more. This rearrangement joins TRBV9 to TRBJ2-1, with TRBD2 matching over 8 bases. J lost 3 bases, V lost 0 bases, and 5 bases had no gene match. This CDR3 contains 16 residues. Germline lookup yields CDR1 SGDLS and CDR2 YYNGEE. CDR3 amino acids: CASSVVSGTSYNEQFF. The CDR3 DNA is TGTGCCAGCAGCGTAGTCTCCGGGACTAGCTACAATGAGCAGTTCTTC.

The CDR3 coding sequence is TGTGCCAGCAGCGCAAATTCTAGGGCCCCTTTCTTC. Amino acids: CASSANSRAPFF. The chain links TRBV7-9 to TRBJ2-1; D not resolved. V dropped 5 bases and J dropped 16 bases, with 18 bases sitting between them. The V gene's germline CDR1 is SEHNR and CDR2 FQNEAQ (reference sequence). This CDR3 has 12 residues.

In this sample, this clonotype turned up a few times. This chain connects TRBV13 to TRBJ2-1, with D possibly matching TRBD2 (6 bases). Trimming cost V 5 bases and J 7 bases, with 18 bases left between them. The germline gives CDR1 PRHDT, CDR2 FYEKMQ (reference sequence). The CDR3 extends over 15 amino acids. CDR3 DNA: TGTGCCAGCAGCGGAGGGGCAGCGGGCCGAAATGAGCAGTTCTTC. As protein: CASSGGAAGRNEQFF.

The chain carries TRBV7-2 and TRBJ2-3; D gene unclear. V was trimmed by 2 bases and J by 5 bases, leaving 11 bases between them. The CDR3 totals 14 residues. Germline V CDR1 and CDR2: SGHTA, FQGNSA. The chain's CDR3 is CASSLNGRGDTQYF. CDR3 sequence (DNA): TGTGCCAGCAGCTTAAACGGGCGCGGAGATACGCAGTATTTT.

This clonotype was detected only a few times. V gene TRBV5-1 combines with J gene TRBJ2-1; TRBD1 aligns across 7 bases. The length of the CDR3 is 16 residues. V was pared by 3 bases and J by 9 bases, with 15 bases of the junction left unmatched. The germline gives CDR1 SGHRS, CDR2 YFSETQ. CDR3 amino acids: CASSSISGTVKGEQFF. CDR3 coding DNA: TGCGCCAGCAGCTCAATTTCCGGGACAGTAAAGGGTGAGCAGTTCTTC. The variable domain in full, completed from reference TRBV5-1 and TRBJ2-1, reads KAGVTQTPRYLIKTRGQQVTLSCSPISGHRSVSWYQQTPGQGLQFLFEYFSETQRNKGNFPGRFSGRQFSNSRSEMNVSTLELGDSALYLCASSSISGTVKGEQFFGPGTRLTVL.

This clonotype was detected only a few times. The V and J genes are TRBV15 and TRBJ2-7; 8 nucleotides match TRBD1. The germline CDR1 and CDR2 sequences are LNHNV and YYDKDF (reference sequence). This CDR3 has 14 amino acids. Trimming removed 5 bases from V and 4 bases from J; junction bases left unmatched: 7. This chain's CDR3 is CATSGDRGGYEQYF. The CDR3 coding sequence is TGTGCCACCAGCGGCGACAGGGGTGGTTACGAGCAGTACTTC.